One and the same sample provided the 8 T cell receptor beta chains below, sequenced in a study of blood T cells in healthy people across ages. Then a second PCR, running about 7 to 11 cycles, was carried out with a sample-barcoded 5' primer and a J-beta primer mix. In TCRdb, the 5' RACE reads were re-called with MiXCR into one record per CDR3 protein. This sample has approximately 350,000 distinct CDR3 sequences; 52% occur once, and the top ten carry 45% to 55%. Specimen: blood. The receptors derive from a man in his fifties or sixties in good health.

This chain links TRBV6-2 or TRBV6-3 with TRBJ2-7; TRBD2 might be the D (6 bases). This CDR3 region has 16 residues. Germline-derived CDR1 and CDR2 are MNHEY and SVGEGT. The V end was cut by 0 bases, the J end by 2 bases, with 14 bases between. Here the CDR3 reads CASSYSLGGDPYEQYF. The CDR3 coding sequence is TGTGCCAGCAGTTACTCGCTGGGCGGGGACCCCTACGAGCAGTACTTC.

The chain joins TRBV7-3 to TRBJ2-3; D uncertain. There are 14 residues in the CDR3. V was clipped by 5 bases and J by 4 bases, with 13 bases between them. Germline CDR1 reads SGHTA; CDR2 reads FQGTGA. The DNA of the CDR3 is TGTGCCAGCAGCCCCCAACCTGGGGCAGATACGCAGTATTTT. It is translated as CASSPQPGADTQYF.

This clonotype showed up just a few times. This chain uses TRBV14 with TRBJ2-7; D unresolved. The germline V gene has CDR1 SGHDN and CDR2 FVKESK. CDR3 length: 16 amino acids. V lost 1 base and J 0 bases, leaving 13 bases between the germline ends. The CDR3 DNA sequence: TGTGCCAGCAGCCAAGGCTTCGTCCAAACCTCCTACGAGCAGTACTTC. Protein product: CASSQGFVQTSYEQYF.

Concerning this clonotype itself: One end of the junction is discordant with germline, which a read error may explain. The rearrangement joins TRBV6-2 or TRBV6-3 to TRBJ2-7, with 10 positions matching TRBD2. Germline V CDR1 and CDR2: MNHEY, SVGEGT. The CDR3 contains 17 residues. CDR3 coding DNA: TGTGCCAACAGTCCCTATGGACTAGCGGTCGGATGTGGCGAGCAGTACTTC. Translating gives CANSPYGLAVGCGEQYF.

The CDR3 nucleotides are TGCAGTGCTAGTTCAGGGGGCGAGGTGAACACTGAAGCTTTCTTT. It encodes CSASSGGEVNTEAFF. This chain uses TRBV20-1 with TRBJ1-1; TRBD1 matches 8 bases. This CDR3 is 15 amino acids long. The V and J ends lost 3 bases and 0 bases, in that order; junction bases with no gene match: 6. Per the germline V gene, CDR1 is DFQATT and CDR2 is SNEGSKA (reference sequence).

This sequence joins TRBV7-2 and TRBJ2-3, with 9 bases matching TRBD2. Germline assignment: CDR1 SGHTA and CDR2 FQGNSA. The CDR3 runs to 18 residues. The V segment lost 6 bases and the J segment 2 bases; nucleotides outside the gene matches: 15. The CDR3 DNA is TGTGCCAGCAGTTTAACACCCCTCGCGGGAGGGGACACAGATACGCAGTATTTT. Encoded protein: CASSLTPLAGGDTDTQYF.

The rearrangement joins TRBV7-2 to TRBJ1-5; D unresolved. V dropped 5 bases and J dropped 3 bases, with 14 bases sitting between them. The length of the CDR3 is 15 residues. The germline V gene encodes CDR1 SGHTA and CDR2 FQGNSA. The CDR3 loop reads CASSPGPINNQPQHF. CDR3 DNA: TGTGCCAGCAGCCCGGGCCCCATTAACAATCAGCCCCAGCATTTT.

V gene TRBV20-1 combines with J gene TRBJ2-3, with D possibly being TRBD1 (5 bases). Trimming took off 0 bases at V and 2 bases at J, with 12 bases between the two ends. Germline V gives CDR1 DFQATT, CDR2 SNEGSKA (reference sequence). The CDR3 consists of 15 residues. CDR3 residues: CSARETEKLTDTQYF. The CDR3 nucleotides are TGCAGTGCTAGAGAGACAGAAAAACTCACAGATACGCAGTATTTT.